This T cell receptor (beta chain) was profiled in a study of blood T cell repertoires in COVID-19. One Seattle source followed patients from active infection through their disease course. TCRdb's copy holds only in-frame clones and misses some; the assay was immunoSEQ multiplex PCR. Seen here are about 260,000 clones, 75% to 95% observed once, and the top ten hold approximately 2.6%. The germline gives CDR1 LNHDA, CDR2 SQIVND (reference sequence). The CDR3 is made up of 13 amino acids. The germline V and J ends were trimmed by 5 bases and 5 bases, with 12 bases remaining between them. The chain recombines TRBV19 with TRBJ2-5, with a tentative D call TRBD2 (6 bases). The TCR comes from a person under 35 with COVID-19, enrolled during active disease. The material sequenced was peripheral blood. The CDR3 nucleotides read TGTGCCAGTAGTTGGGGGGAGTCGGAGACCCAGTACTTC. Translation: CASSWGESETQYF.